This T cell receptor beta chain derives from a study of early T cells in non-severe SARS-CoV-2 infection. TCRdb analysed the 5' RACE reads with MiXCR anew, one entry per CDR3 protein. The sample holds more than 80,000 distinct CDR3 sequences, roughly 9.6% seen once. V lost 1 base and J lost 4, with 7 bases in between. The V gene's germline CDR1 is DFQATT and CDR2 SNEGSKA (reference sequence). The CDR3 is 12 residues long. Many counts were recorded for this clonotype. The chain combines TRBV20-1 with TRBJ1-1; TRBD1 might be the D (5 bases). This receptor was obtained from an adult who was a healthcare worker with PCR-confirmed SARS-CoV-2 infection or an uninfected control (not recorded which). The source material was whole blood. Written as DNA, the CDR3 is TGCAGTGCTAGAGGGGGGGTCACTGAAGCTTTCTTT. Translation: CSARGGVTEAFF.